This T cell receptor (beta chain) was sequenced in a study of blood T cell repertoires in COVID-19. Study-wide background: T cells, B-cell-depleted T cells, or PBMCs provided the cDNA or gDNA that served as material.

The CDR3 spans 14 residues. Germline lookup yields CDR1 SGHAT and CDR2 FQNNGV. This clone was observed a handful of times. The junction departs from germline at one end; a sequencing error may be responsible. The participants were between about 18 and 90 years old and came from roughly 24 US areas. Cohorts were based on clinical histories the participants reported. Authors' analysis steps: Using reference gene primer amplification, nucleated cell counts were estimated. Sequenced by immunoSEQ multiplex PCR; TCRdb stores in-frame clones only, minus some. V and J calls and clone size are given by that table; D and trimming were obtained from the DNA. The sample yields 200,000 to 300,000 clones, 88% seen once.

J is TRBJ1-2 and V is TRBV11-2; 8 nucleotides line up with TRBD1. The receptor was isolated from a woman in her thirties or forties with acute COVID-19. Specimen: PBMCs or T cells enriched from blood (not recorded which). The CDR3 spells CASSLDRGQAAAYF. CDR3 coding DNA: TGTGCCAGCAGCTTAGATCGGGGACAGGCGGCGGCATACTTC. The variable domain in full, with the rest retrieved from reference TRBV11-2 and TRBJ1-2, is EAGVAQSPRYKIIEKRQSVAFWCNPISGHATLYWYQQILGQGPKLLIQFQNNGVVDDSQLPKDRFSAERLKGVDSTLKIQPAKLEDSAVYLCASSLDRGQAAAYFGSGTRLTVV.